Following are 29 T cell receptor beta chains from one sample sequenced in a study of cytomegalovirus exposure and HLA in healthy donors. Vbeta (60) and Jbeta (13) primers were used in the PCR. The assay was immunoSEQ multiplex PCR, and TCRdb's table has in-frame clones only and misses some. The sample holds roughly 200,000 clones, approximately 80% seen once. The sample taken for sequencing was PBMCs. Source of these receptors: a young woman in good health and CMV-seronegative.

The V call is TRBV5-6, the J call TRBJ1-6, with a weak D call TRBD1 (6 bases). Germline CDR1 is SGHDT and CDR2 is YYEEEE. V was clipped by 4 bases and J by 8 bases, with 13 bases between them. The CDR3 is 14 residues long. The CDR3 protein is CASSLRGSDSPLHF. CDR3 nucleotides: TGTGCCAGCAGCCTCAGGGGATCGGATTCACCCCTCCACTTT.

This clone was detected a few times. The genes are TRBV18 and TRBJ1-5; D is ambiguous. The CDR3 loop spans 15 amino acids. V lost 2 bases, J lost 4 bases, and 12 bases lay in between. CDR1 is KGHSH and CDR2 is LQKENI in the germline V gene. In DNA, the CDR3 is TGTGCCAGCTCACCAAGCTTATCGGAGAATCAGCCCCAGCATTTT. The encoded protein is CASSPSLSENQPQHF.

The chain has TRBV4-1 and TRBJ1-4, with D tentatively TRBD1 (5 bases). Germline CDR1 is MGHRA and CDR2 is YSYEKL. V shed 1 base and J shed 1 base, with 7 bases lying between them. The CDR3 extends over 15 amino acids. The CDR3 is CASSQVRGTNEKLFF. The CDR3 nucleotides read TGCGCCAGCAGCCAAGTTAGGGGAACTAATGAAAAACTGTTTTTT.

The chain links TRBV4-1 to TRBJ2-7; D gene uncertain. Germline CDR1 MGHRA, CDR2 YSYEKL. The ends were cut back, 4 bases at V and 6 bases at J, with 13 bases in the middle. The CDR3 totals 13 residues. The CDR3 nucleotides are TGCGCCAGCAGCCGTGATCCCCCGGGCGAGCAGTACTTC. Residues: CASSRDPPGEQYF.

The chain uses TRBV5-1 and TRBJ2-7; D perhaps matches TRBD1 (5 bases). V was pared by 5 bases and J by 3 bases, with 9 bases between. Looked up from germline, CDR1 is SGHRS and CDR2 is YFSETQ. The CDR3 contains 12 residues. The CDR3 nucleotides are TGCGCCAGCAGTCAGGGTAACTACGAGCAGTACTTC. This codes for CASSQGNYEQYF.

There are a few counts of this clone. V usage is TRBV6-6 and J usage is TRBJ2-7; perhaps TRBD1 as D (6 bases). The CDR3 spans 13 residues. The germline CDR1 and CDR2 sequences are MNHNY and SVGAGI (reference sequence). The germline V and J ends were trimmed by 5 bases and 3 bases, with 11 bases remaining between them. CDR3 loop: CASSGQGLYEQYF. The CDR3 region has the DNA TGTGCCAGCAGTGGGCAGGGGCTCTACGAGCAGTACTTC.

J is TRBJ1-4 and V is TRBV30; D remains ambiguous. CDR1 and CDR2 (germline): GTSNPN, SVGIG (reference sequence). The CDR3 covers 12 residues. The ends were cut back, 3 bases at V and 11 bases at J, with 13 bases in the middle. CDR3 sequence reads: CAWRATPSKLFF. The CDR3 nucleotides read TGTGCCTGGAGGGCCACCCCTTCGAAACTGTTTTTT. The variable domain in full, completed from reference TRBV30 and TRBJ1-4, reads SQTIHQWPATLVQPVGSPLSLECTVEGTSNPNLYWYRQAAGRGLQLLFYSVGIGQISSEVPQNLSASRPQDRQFILSSKKLLLSDSGFYLCAWRATPSKLFFGSGTQLSVL.

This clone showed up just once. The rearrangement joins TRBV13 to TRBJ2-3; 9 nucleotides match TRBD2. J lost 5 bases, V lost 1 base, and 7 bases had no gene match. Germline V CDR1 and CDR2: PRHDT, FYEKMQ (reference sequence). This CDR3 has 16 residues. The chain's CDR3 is CASSLEAGGPEDTQYF. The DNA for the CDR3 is TGTGCCAGCAGCTTAGAGGCGGGAGGGCCGGAAGATACGCAGTATTTT.

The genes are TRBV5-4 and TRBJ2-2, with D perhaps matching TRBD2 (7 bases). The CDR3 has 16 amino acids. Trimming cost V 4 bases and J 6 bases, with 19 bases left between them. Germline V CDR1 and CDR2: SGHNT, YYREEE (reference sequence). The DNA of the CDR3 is TGTGCCAGCAGCCCTGGGGGGGGGCGAGGAGCCGGGGAGCTGTTTTTT. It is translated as CASSPGGGRGAGELFF.

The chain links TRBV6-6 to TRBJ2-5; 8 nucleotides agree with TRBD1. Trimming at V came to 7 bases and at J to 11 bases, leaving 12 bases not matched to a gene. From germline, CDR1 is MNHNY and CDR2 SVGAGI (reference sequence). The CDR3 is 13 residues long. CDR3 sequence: CASIRQGQGEQYF. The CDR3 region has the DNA TGTGCCAGCATTAGACAGGGGCAGGGGGAGCAGTACTTC.

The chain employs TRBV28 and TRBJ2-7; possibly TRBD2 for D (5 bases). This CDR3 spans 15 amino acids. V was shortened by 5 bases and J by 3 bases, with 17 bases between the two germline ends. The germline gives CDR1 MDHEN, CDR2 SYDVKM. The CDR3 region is CASSPTGISDYEQYF. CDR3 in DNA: TGTGCCAGCAGTCCAACCGGGATTAGCGACTACGAGCAGTACTTC.

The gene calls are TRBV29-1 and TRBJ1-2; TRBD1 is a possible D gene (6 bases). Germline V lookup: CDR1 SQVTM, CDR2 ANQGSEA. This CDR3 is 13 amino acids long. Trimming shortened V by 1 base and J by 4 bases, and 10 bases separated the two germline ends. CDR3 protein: CSVEGGGGYGYTF. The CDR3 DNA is TGCAGCGTTGAAGGGGGGGGCGGCTATGGCTACACCTTC. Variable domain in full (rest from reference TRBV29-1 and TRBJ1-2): SAVISQKPSRDICQRGTSLTIQCQVDSQVTMMFWYRQQPGQSLTLIATANQGSEATYESGFVIDKFPISRPNLTFSTLTVSNMSPEDSSIYLCSVEGGGGYGYTFGSGTRLTVV.

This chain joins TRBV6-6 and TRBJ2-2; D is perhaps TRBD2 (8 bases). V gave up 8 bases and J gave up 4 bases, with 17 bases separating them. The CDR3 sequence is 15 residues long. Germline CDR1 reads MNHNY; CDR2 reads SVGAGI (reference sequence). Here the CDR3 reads CASGTAGAVTGELFF. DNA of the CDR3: TGTGCCAGCGGGACAGCGGGAGCGGTCACCGGGGAGCTGTTTTTT.

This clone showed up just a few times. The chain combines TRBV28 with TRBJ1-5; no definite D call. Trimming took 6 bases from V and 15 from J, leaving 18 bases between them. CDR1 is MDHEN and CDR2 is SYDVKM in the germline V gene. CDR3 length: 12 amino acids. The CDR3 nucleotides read TGTGCCAGCAGCCTAGCCGGATTCTCGCTGCATTTT. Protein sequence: CASSLAGFSLHF.

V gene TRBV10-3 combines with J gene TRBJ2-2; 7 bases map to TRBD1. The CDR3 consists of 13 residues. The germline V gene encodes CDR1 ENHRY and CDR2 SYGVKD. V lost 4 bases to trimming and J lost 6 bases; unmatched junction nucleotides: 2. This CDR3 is CAISGQGSGELFF. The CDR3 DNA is TGTGCCATCAGTGGACAGGGATCCGGGGAGCTGTTTTTT.

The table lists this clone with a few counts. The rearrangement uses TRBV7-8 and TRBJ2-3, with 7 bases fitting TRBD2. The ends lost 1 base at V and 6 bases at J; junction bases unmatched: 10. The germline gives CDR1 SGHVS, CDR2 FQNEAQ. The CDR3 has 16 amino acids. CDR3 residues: CASSLVSVAGADTQYF. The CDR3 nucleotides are TGTGCCAGCAGCTTAGTCTCTGTGGCGGGAGCGGATACGCAGTATTTT.

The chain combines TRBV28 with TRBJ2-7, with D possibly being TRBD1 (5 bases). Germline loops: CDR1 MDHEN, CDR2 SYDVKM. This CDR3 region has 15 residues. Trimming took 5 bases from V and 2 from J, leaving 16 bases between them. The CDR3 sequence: CASSPPGPVPYEQYF. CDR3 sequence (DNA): TGTGCCAGCAGTCCTCCAGGGCCCGTCCCCTACGAGCAGTACTTC.

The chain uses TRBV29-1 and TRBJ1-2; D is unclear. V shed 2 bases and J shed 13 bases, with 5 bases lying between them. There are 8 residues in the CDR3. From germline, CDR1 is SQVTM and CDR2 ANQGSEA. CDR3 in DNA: TGCAGCGTTGAATCATCCACCTTC. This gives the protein CSVESSTF. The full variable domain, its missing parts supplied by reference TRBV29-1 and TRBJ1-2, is SAVISQKPSRDICQRGTSLTIQCQVDSQVTMMFWYRQQPGQSLTLIATANQGSEATYESGFVIDKFPISRPNLTFSTLTVSNMSPEDSSIYLCSVESSTFGSGTRLTVV.

The CDR3 DNA reads as TGTGCCAGCAGCGGCAGGGTCGGCAATCAGCCCCAGCATTTT. Protein sequence: CASSGRVGNQPQHF. V gene TRBV5-6 combines with J gene TRBJ1-5; tentatively, D is TRBD1 (5 bases). Germline assignment: CDR1 SGHDT and CDR2 YYEEEE. The V gene lost 4 bases and the J gene lost 2 bases, with 10 bases spanning the gap. This CDR3 is 14 amino acids long.

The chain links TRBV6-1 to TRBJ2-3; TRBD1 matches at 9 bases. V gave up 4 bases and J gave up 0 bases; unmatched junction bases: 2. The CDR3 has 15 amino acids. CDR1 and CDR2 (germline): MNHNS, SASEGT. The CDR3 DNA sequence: TGTGCCAGCAGTGCAGGGACAGGGAGCACAGATACGCAGTATTTT. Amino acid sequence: CASSAGTGSTDTQYF.

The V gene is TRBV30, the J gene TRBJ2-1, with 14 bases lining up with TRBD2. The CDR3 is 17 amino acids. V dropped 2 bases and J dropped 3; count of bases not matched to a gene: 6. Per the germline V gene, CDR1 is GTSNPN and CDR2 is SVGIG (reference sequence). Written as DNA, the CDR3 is TGTGCCTGGAGTTACGGACTAGCGGGAGGTAACTACAATGAGCAGTTCTTC. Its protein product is CAWSYGLAGGNYNEQFF.

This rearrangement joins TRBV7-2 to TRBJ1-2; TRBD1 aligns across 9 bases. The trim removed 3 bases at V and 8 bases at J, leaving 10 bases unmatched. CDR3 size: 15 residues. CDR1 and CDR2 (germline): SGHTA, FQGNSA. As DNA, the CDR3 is TGTGCCAGCAGCTTGTCCCGGGACAGGGTTCAGGGCTACACCTTC. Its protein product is CASSLSRDRVQGYTF.

CDR3 nucleotides: TGTGCCATCAGTGCCGGACAGTACAATCAGCCCCAGCATTTT. Its protein is CAISAGQYNQPQHF. The J gene is TRBJ1-5, the V gene TRBV10-3; perhaps TRBD1 as D (6 bases). Trimming left V 4 bases short and J 3 bases short, with 10 bases between. CDR1 and CDR2 (germline): ENHRY, SYGVKD. This CDR3 spans 14 amino acids.

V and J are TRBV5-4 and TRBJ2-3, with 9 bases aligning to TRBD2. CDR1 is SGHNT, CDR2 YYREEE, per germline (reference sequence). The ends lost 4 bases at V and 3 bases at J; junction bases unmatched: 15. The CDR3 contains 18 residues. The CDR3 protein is CASSGSPREGVGTDTQYF. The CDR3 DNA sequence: TGTGCCAGCAGCGGCTCCCCGCGGGAGGGAGTTGGGACAGATACGCAGTATTTT.

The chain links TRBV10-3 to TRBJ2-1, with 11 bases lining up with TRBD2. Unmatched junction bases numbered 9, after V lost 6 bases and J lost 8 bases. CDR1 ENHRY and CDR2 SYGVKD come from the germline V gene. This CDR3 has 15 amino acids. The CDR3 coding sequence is TGTGCCATCAGAGAATTAGCGGGAGGGCCGGATGAGCAGTTCTTC. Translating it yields CAIRELAGGPDEQFF.

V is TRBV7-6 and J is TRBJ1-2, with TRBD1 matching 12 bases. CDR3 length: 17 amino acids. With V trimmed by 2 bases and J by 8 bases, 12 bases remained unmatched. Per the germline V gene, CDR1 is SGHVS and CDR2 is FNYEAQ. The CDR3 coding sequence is TGTGCCAGCAGCTTAACCGGGACAGGGGGCGCGGTAAACGGCTACACCTTC. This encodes CASSLTGTGGAVNGYTF. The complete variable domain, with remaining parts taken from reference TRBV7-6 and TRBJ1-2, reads GAGVSQSPRYKVTKRGQDVALRCDPISGHVSLYWYRQALGQGPEFLTYFNYEAQQDKSGLPNDRFSAERPEGSISTLTIQRTEQRDSAMYRCASSLTGTGGAVNGYTFGSGTRLTVV.

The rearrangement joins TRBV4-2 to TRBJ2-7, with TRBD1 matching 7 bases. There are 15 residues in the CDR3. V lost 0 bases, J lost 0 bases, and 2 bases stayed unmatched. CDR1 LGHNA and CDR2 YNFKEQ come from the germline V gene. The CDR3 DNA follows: TGTGCCAGCAGCCAAGAACGGGACAGCTCCTACGAGCAGTACTTC. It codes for CASSQERDSSYEQYF.

CDR3 amino acids: CASSVRGGYTGELFF. The CDR3 bases are TGTGCCAGCAGCGTACGGGGGGGATACACCGGGGAGCTGTTTTTT. The J gene is TRBJ2-2, the V gene TRBV9; 8 nucleotides match TRBD2. The V gene end was trimmed by 1 base and the J gene end by 3 bases; junction bases not matched to a gene: 2. The germline gives CDR1 SGDLS, CDR2 YYNGEE. The CDR3 extends over 15 amino acids.

CDR3 DNA sequence: TGTGCCACCAGCAGAGATTTACCGGACAGATTGGGCGATCAGCCCCAGCATTTT. Protein product: CATSRDLPDRLGDQPQHF. The chain is built from TRBV15 and TRBJ1-5, with a weak D call TRBD1 (6 bases). With 0 bases removed from V and 5 bases from J, the gap between germline ends came to 20 bases. The CDR3 loop spans 18 amino acids. Germline CDR1 is LNHNV and CDR2 is YYDKDF (reference sequence).